Below are 31 T cell receptor beta chains sequenced from a single sample in a study of CD8+CD57+ T cells in acquired aplastic anemia. The template for TCR beta VDJ and CDR3 sequence profiling was genomic DNA. Using its own MiXCR run on the reads, TCRdb lists one record per CDR3 protein. This sample has 180,000 or so distinct CDR3 sequences, with 46% found just once. Sequenced: sorted CD4+, CD8+, or CD8+CD57+ T cells (not recorded which) from PBMCs. Receptors were obtained from a human donor in good health.

The table lists this clonotype with many counts. This chain joins TRBV20-1 and TRBJ2-1; TRBD2 matches at 7 bases. The CDR3 extends over 18 amino acids. J was trimmed by 0 bases and V by 5 bases; bases with no gene match: 16. Looked up from germline, CDR1 is DFQATT and CDR2 is SNEGSKA (reference sequence). The CDR3 DNA follows: TGCAGTGCTGCCCCGCGGCTAGCGGATAGACGCTCCTACAATGAGCAGTTCTTC. Translating gives CSAAPRLADRRSYNEQFF.

The rearrangement links TRBV6-1 to TRBJ1-1, with D possibly matching TRBD1 (5 bases). Germline values: CDR1 MNHNS, CDR2 SASEGT. With 3 bases removed from V and 0 bases from J, the gap between germline ends came to 20 bases. This CDR3 has 18 residues. CDR3 sequence: CASSDLVAGRSMNTEAFF. As DNA, the CDR3 is TGTGCCAGCAGTGATTTGGTGGCAGGGCGGTCGATGAACACTGAAGCTTTCTTT.

Comment on this clonotype: Possible read error: a much larger clone is one base away. The CDR3 carries no conserved terminal phenylalanine or tryptophan, so it likely arises from a read error. V usage is TRBV2 and J usage is TRBJ2-7; D could derive from TRBD1 or TRBD2 (5 bases each). The length of the CDR3 is 14 residues. Germline V gene lookup returns CDR1 SNHLY and CDR2 FYNNEI. V lost 5 bases, J lost 6 bases, and 17 bases lay in between. The CDR3 here is CASSLGVDGAEQYL. The CDR3 bases are TGTGCCAGCAGTTTAGGGGTAGACGGGGCCGAGCAGTACCTC.

The table lists this clonotype with many counts. This sequence joins TRBV5-5 and TRBJ2-5, with 10 positions matching TRBD2. The CDR3 contains 17 residues. J was trimmed by 9 bases and V by 0 bases; bases with no gene match: 14. Germline CDR1 and CDR2: SGHKS and YYEKEE (reference sequence). CDR3 protein: CASSLAPSGSGVRAQYF. As DNA, the CDR3 is TGTGCCAGCAGCTTGGCCCCTAGCGGGAGTGGTGTTCGTGCCCAGTACTTC.

The chain uses TRBV29-1 and TRBJ2-1, with TRBD2 as a possible D gene (7 bases). Trimming stripped 1 base from V and 4 bases from J, with 14 bases between. The CDR3 has 15 amino acids. Germline loops: CDR1 SQVTM, CDR2 ANQGSEA. The CDR3 protein is CSVEGGRERYNEQFF. DNA of the CDR3: TGCAGCGTTGAAGGGGGGCGGGAGCGGTACAATGAGCAGTTCTTC.

A few counts support this clonotype. The chain has TRBV15 and TRBJ1-2; D unresolved. Germline V gene data show CDR1 as LNHNV and CDR2 as YYDKDF (reference sequence). V lost 0 bases to trimming and J lost 7 bases, with 6 bases between them. CDR3 length equals 12 residues. The CDR3 bases are TGTGCCACCAGCAGAGATTTAACTGGCTACACCTTC. Translating gives CATSRDLTGYTF.

V and J are TRBV2 and TRBJ2-5; the match to TRBD2 covers 8 bases. V shed 6 bases, J shed 5 bases, and the junction held 11 bases outside the gene matches. The CDR3 extends over 15 amino acids. Germline V gene data show CDR1 as SNHLY and CDR2 as FYNNEI. The CDR3 region is CASRPAGAGVETQYF. As DNA, the CDR3 is TGTGCCAGCAGGCCGGCGGGAGCGGGGGTGGAGACCCAGTACTTC.

The chain uses TRBV5-4 and TRBJ1-6; 9 bases map to TRBD1. The CDR3 spans 16 residues. Looked up from germline, CDR1 is SGHNT and CDR2 is YYREEE (reference sequence). V shed 3 bases and J 7 bases; nucleotides not matched to a gene: 8. The CDR3 loop reads CASSSSGQGPNSPLHF. The CDR3, as DNA: TGTGCCAGCAGCTCCTCGGGACAGGGTCCGAATTCACCCCTCCACTTT.

To note about this clonotype: A read error may be the cause here, since a much bigger clone is one base away. This rearrangement joins TRBV6-1 to TRBJ2-7; 7 bases align to TRBD1. This CDR3 comprises 13 residues. Germline V gene sequence: CDR1 MNHNS, CDR2 SASEGT. V shed 7 bases, J shed 2 bases, and the junction held 5 bases outside the gene matches. The CDR3 DNA reads TGTGCCAGCACCGGGGACAGTACCTACGAGCAGTACTTC. The encoded protein is CASTGDSTYEQYF.

This clonotype was recorded once. With a much larger clone just one base away, this may be a read error. The chain is built from TRBV27 and TRBJ2-7, with 7 bases aligning to TRBD2. The CDR3 extends over 15 amino acids. Germline CDR1 is MNHEY and CDR2 is SMNVEV (reference sequence). The CDR3 region has the DNA TGTGCCAGCAGTGATCGACTAGCCAGTCTCTACAAGCAGTACTTC. Translated, it gives CASSDRLASLYKQYF.

This clonotype was recorded many times. This chain connects TRBV19 to TRBJ2-1; D is perhaps TRBD2 (5 bases). The CDR3 sequence is 16 residues long. Per germline, CDR1 LNHDA and CDR2 SQIVND (reference sequence). V was trimmed by 1 base and J by 7 bases, leaving 17 bases between them. Here the CDR3 reads CASSIGPGSSVNEQFF. The DNA of the CDR3 is TGTGCCAGTAGTATAGGTCCGGGGTCTTCAGTTAATGAGCAGTTCTTC.

This clonotype was found a few times. This sequence joins TRBV19 and TRBJ2-1; perhaps D is TRBD1 or TRBD2 (5 bases each). From germline, CDR1 is LNHDA and CDR2 SQIVND (reference sequence). The CDR3 runs 12 residues. The germline V and J ends were trimmed by 3 bases and 10 bases, with 10 bases remaining between them. CDR3 DNA: TGTGCCAGTAGTATGGGACGAGGAGAGCAGTTCTTC. It codes for CASSMGRGEQFF.

The chain recombines TRBV4-1 with TRBJ1-5, with a possible D match to TRBD1 (5 bases). Trimming took 1 base from V and 7 from J, leaving 14 bases between them. Germline lookup yields CDR1 MGHRA and CDR2 YSYEKL. CDR3 size: 15 residues. The CDR3 here is CASSQVYAGGQPQHF. DNA for the CDR3: TGCGCCAGCAGCCAAGTTTACGCCGGGGGACAGCCCCAGCATTTT.

This clonotype showed up many times. The chain has TRBV5-1 and TRBJ2-7; 8 bases agree with TRBD1. Losses at the gene ends were 3 bases for V and 3 bases for J; bases not matched to a gene: 11. Germline CDR1 reads SGHRS; CDR2 reads YFSETQ. There are 16 residues in the CDR3. The CDR3 protein is CASSYSYQGAVYEQYF. In nucleotides, the CDR3 is TGCGCCAGCAGCTATTCATATCAGGGGGCGGTCTACGAGCAGTACTTC.

The chain carries TRBV7-8 and TRBJ1-2, with a tentative D call TRBD1 (5 bases). The CDR3 contains 14 residues. Germline lookup yields CDR1 SGHVS and CDR2 FQNEAQ. V was shortened by 6 bases and J by 6 bases, with 17 bases between the two germline ends. CDR3 sequence: CASSLFPGGDGYTF. The CDR3 DNA is TGTGCCAGCAGTTTATTCCCCGGGGGGGATGGCTACACCTTC. The full variable domain, completed using reference TRBV7-8 and TRBJ1-2, is GAGVSQSPRYKVAKRGQDVALRCDPISGHVSLFWYQQALGQGPEFLTYFQNEAQLDKSGLPSDRFFAERPEGSVSTLKIQRTQQEDSAVYLCASSLFPGGDGYTFGSGTRLTVV.

In its sample, this clonotype was seen many times. The CDR3 region is CASSPGTGVSGANVLTF. DNA for the CDR3: TGTGCCAGTAGTCCCGGGACAGGGGTATCTGGGGCCAACGTCCTGACTTTC. This sequence joins TRBV19 and TRBJ2-6; TRBD1 matches 10 bases. Germline assignment: CDR1 LNHDA and CDR2 SQIVND (reference sequence). This CDR3 is built from 17 residues. J gave up 1 base and V 5 bases, and 5 bases lay outside the gene matches.

This sequence joins TRBV24-1 and TRBJ2-7; tentatively, D is TRBD1 (6 bases). The CDR3 is 13 residues long. In germline, CDR1 is KGHDR, CDR2 SFDVKD. Trimming pared 6 bases from V and 3 bases from J, leaving 11 bases between. The DNA of the CDR3 is TGTGCCACCAGTTGGACAGCGATCTACGAGCAGTACTTC. Encoded protein: CATSWTAIYEQYF.

The chain employs TRBV19 and TRBJ1-1; TRBD1 might be the D (5 bases). CDR1 is LNHDA, CDR2 SQIVND, per germline (reference sequence). The V end was cut by 3 bases, the J end by 3 bases, with 14 bases between. The CDR3 spans 15 residues. CDR3 bases: TGTGCCAGTAGTATCCCAGGAGGGGCGGACACTGAAGCTTTCTTT. This gives the protein CASSIPGGADTEAFF. Filled out from reference TRBV19 and TRBJ1-1, the complete variable domain reads DGGITQSPKYLFRKEGQNVTLSCEQNLNHDAMYWYRQDPGQGLRLIYYSQIVNDFQKGDIAEGYSVSREKKESFPLTVTSAQKNPTAFYLCASSIPGGADTEAFFGQGTRLTVV.

This clonotype was found many times. V is TRBV12-3 or TRBV12-4 and J is TRBJ1-4; no definite D call. V dropped 5 bases and J dropped 7 bases, with 11 bases sitting between them. The CDR3 spans 13 residues. The CDR3 loop reads CASSVMGVEKLFF. The CDR3 coding sequence is TGTGCCAGCAGTGTGATGGGTGTTGAAAAACTGTTTTTT.

The chain employs TRBV25-1 and TRBJ1-6; no clear D gene. Germline CDR1 is MGHDK and CDR2 is SYGVNS. The CDR3 contains 15 residues. V lost 6 bases and J 6 bases, leaving 15 bases between the germline ends. The CDR3 protein is CASSTSDGRNSPLHF. CDR3 nucleotide sequence: TGTGCCAGCAGCACCTCAGACGGACGTAATTCACCCCTCCACTTT.

Regarding this clonotype: Germline is not matched at one junction end, which may reflect a read error. J is TRBJ2-7 and V is TRBV6-5; TRBD1 is a possible D gene (6 bases). The germline gives CDR1 MNHEY, CDR2 SVGAGI. This CDR3 has 12 amino acids. The chain's CDR3 is CARSYRAGEQYF. CDR3 in DNA: TGTGCCAGGAGTTACAGGGCTGGCGAGCAGTACTTC.

The CDR3 protein is CASSGTESTDTQYF. CDR3 coding DNA: TGTGCCAGCAGTGGGACAGAGAGCACAGATACGCAGTATTTT. The chain uses TRBV2 and TRBJ2-3, with D possibly being TRBD1 (6 bases). The CDR3 spans 14 residues. Between the trimmed V and J ends, which lost 4 bases and 0 bases, there was a span of 8 bases. CDR1 SNHLY and CDR2 FYNNEI come from the germline V gene.

Comment on this clonotype: The CDR3 carries no conserved terminal phenylalanine or tryptophan, so it likely arises from a read error. The chain recombines TRBV27 with TRBJ1-1; maybe TRBD1 (5 bases). This CDR3 has 18 amino acids. The V gene's germline CDR1 is MNHEY and CDR2 SMNVEV (reference sequence). V lost 4 bases, J lost 1 base, and 22 bases lay in between. The DNA of the CDR3 is TGTGCCAGCAGTTCCCGATCCCTCCGCAGGGTGAGGAACACTGAAGCTTTCTCT. This gives the protein CASSSRSLRRVRNTEAFS.

This clonotype was recorded once. Since a much larger clone is just one base distant, this may be a read error. This chain uses TRBV7-8 with TRBJ2-5; D is uncertain. V was cut by 1 base and J by 7 bases, with 16 bases left in between. Germline V gene data show CDR1 as SGHVS and CDR2 as FQNEAQ. This CDR3 region has 15 residues. CDR3 bases: TGTGCCAGCAGCTTAGGTAGTAATCGGCAAAGGACCCAGTACTTC. Protein: CASSLGSNRQRTQYF.

The genes are TRBV19 and TRBJ2-6, with D maybe TRBD1 (6 bases). Trimming removed 1 base at V and 4 bases at J, with 8 bases between. Germline V lookup: CDR1 LNHDA, CDR2 SQIVND (reference sequence). The CDR3 runs to 15 residues. The CDR3 bases are TGTGCCAGTAGTATAGGGACAGCGGGGGCCAACGTCCTGACTTTC. Translating gives CASSIGTAGANVLTF.

This clonotype occurred once. The chain links TRBV20-1 to TRBJ1-2; the match to TRBD1 covers 7 bases. With V trimmed by 0 bases and J by 8 bases, 3 bases remained unmatched. Germline V gives CDR1 DFQATT, CDR2 SNEGSKA (reference sequence). There are 12 residues in the CDR3. CDR3 amino acids: CSARDRGDGYTF. CDR3 DNA sequence: TGCAGTGCTAGAGACAGGGGGGACGGCTACACCTTC.

This clonotype was seen many times. The J gene is TRBJ2-3, the V gene TRBV24-1, with D perhaps TRBD1 (6 bases). Germline lookup yields CDR1 KGHDR and CDR2 SFDVKD. Trimming cost V 5 bases and J 2 bases, with 13 bases left between them. The CDR3 runs 15 residues. This CDR3 is CATSAVMGATDTQYF. In nucleotides, the CDR3 is TGTGCCACCAGTGCCGTTATGGGGGCCACAGATACGCAGTATTTT.

The table lists this clonotype with many counts. The chain uses TRBV12-3 or TRBV12-4 and TRBJ2-5; D call uncertain. V was shortened by 6 bases and J by 7 bases, with 9 bases between the two germline ends. CDR3 length: 11 residues. This chain's CDR3 is CASSPSRTQYF. The CDR3, as DNA: TGTGCCAGCAGCCCCTCCCGGACCCAGTACTTC.

This clonotype was seen repeatedly, ten times or more. V usage is TRBV6-1 and J usage is TRBJ2-7; 9 bases align to TRBD1. The CDR3 runs 15 residues. Looked up from germline, CDR1 is MNHNS and CDR2 is SASEGT. After removal of 6 bases from V and 3 bases from J, the junction contained 9 bases not matched to a gene. CDR3 residues: CASRAPGTGIYEQYF. The CDR3 DNA follows: TGTGCCAGCAGGGCCCCCGGGACAGGGATCTACGAGCAGTACTTC.

This clonotype was seen only a few times. The chain couples TRBV6-1 to TRBJ2-2, with TRBD1 matching 7 bases. CDR1 and CDR2 from the germline V gene are MNHNS and SASEGT. With V trimmed by 7 bases and J by 6 bases, 5 bases remained unmatched. The CDR3 consists of 13 residues. The CDR3 sequence: CASKGTVSGELFF. CDR3 DNA sequence: TGTGCCAGCAAAGGGACAGTATCCGGGGAGCTGTTTTTT.

This clonotype was counted a few times. A read error may be the cause here, since a much bigger clone is one base away. This chain links TRBV5-4 with TRBJ2-7; TRBD2 matches 8 bases. V was clipped by 3 bases and J by 3 bases; unmatched bases: 5. Germline V lookup: CDR1 SGHNT, CDR2 YYREEE (reference sequence). CDR3 length: 14 residues. The CDR3 region is CASSSLAGGYEQYF. CDR3 nucleotide sequence: TGTGCCAGCAGCTCCCTCGCGGGGGGCTACGAGCAGTACTTC.